Below, 4 T cell receptor beta chains from the same sample are listed, as sequenced in a study of Ad26.COV2.S vaccination and SARS-CoV-2 variants. Treatment: about 20 received Ad26.COV2.S at low or high dose, single or two shots; 5 received placebo; per-sample allocation not given. Sample collection was performed on day 63 after the first vaccine or placebo injection. Sequencing was performed with immunoSEQ multiplex PCR; in TCRdb, only in-frame clones are kept and a portion is missing. The sample carries nearly 400,000 clones, approximately 91% recorded once. The source material was peripheral blood, sampled in a trial of Ad26.COV2.S vaccine versus placebo. All receptors derive from a person between 18 and 60 years old who received the Ad26.COV2.S COVID-19 vaccine or a placebo.

This clone was counted a single time. This chain links TRBV2 with TRBJ2-3; D uncertain. V dropped 5 bases and J dropped 2 bases, with 14 bases sitting between them. Per the germline V gene, CDR1 is SNHLY and CDR2 is FYNNEI. There are 15 residues in the CDR3. The CDR3 DNA is TGTGCCAGCAGTACCGCCCCAATTTCCACAGATACGCAGTATTTT. Amino acids: CASSTAPISTDTQYF. Together with reference TRBV2 and TRBJ2-3, the CDR3 gives the full variable domain: EPEVTQTPSHQVTQMGQEVILRCVPISNHLYFYWYRQILGQKVEFLVSFYNNEISEKSEIFDDQFSVERPDGSNFTLKIRSTKLEDSAMYFCASSTAPISTDTQYFGPGTRLTVL.

The genes are TRBV27 and TRBJ1-1; 9 bases are a match to TRBD1. The length of the CDR3 is 17 residues. Germline V lookup: CDR1 MNHEY, CDR2 SMNVEV (reference sequence). Losses at the gene ends were 7 bases for V and 1 base for J; bases not matched to a gene: 13. In DNA form, the CDR3 reads TGTGCCAGCACTACTGCCTACAGGGGGCGCAGGAACACTGAAGCTTTCTTT. Protein product: CASTTAYRGRRNTEAFF.

In DNA form, the CDR3 reads TGTGCCAGTAGTATTCGGACAGGAGGGGCAACTAATGAAAAACTGTTTTTT. This encodes CASSIRTGGATNEKLFF. This chain joins TRBV19 and TRBJ1-4, with 7 bases aligning to TRBD1. The V segment lost 3 bases and the J segment 0 bases; nucleotides outside the gene matches: 7. The CDR3 runs 17 residues. The germline V gene has CDR1 LNHDA and CDR2 SQIVND (reference sequence).

The chain recombines TRBV7-2 with TRBJ2-7, with D possibly matching TRBD1 (6 bases). Trimming removed 3 bases at V and 1 base at J, with 16 bases between. The CDR3 covers 16 residues. The germline V gene encodes CDR1 SGHTA and CDR2 FQGNSA. This chain's CDR3 is CASSLNGGGKSYEQYF. The CDR3 coding sequence is TGTGCCAGCAGCTTGAATGGGGGCGGTAAATCCTACGAGCAGTACTTC.